The clone carrying this TCR beta chain was counted many times. Its antigen is not identified. This CDR3 comprises 15 residues. In germline, CDR1 is LNHDA, CDR2 SQIVND (reference sequence). V dropped 5 bases and J dropped 3; count of bases not matched to a gene: 10. This entry is derived from a study of Graves' ophthalmopathy and Graves' hyperthyroidism. About the research overall: Untreated patients at initial diagnosis provided peripheral blood.

RNA served as the template for amplifying TCR beta CDR3 regions. Second-round multiplex PCR followed a first-round RT-PCR using HTBI primers. One entry per CDR3 protein, called by TCRdb with MiXCR from the multiplex PCR reads. The sample contains 150,000 to 200,000 distinct CDR3 sequences, 39% of which appear only once. The study's findings and limits: Ophthalmopathy and stable hyperthyroidism were discriminated by a 13-signature model, with about 90% sensitivity and about 82% specificity. The blood repertoire also included most expanded thyroid clonotypes above 0.001 frequency.

Clinical symptoms, serum thyroxine, TRAb, thyroid ultrasound and orbital computed tomography formed the basis of diagnosis. The origin of this receptor is a man aged 25-45 years with Graves' ophthalmopathy. Sequencing was done on a sample of peripheral blood. The V and J genes are TRBV19 and TRBJ2-7, with 7 bases fitting TRBD2. Here the CDR3 reads CASSPQRGGNYEQYF. The CDR3 nucleotides are TGTGCCAGTAGTCCCCAGCGGGGAGGGAACTACGAGCAGTACTTC.